This TCR beta chain came from a study of vaccination and CD4 T cells after COVID-19. Study as a whole: The post-COVID samples were taken a median roughly 94 days after diagnosis, anywhere from 35 to 161. Study-level findings and limits: Of the reactive clones in convalescent patients, a median about 86% showed up only post-vaccination.

The Oncomine TCR Beta short-read assay sequenced DNA from cultured CD4+ T cells. Researchers extracted genomic DNA from CD4+ T cells that had been cultured. TCRdb processed the PCR reads anew with MiXCR; each CDR3 protein has one entry. There are nearly 20,000 distinct CDR3 sequences in the sample; more than 45% occur only once, and approximately 2.9% lies in the top ten. Regarding this clonotype: Antigen: not known.

Indicated treatment: roughly 10-day PBMC culture with coronavirus spike peptide pools or control peptides (ViraFEST assay). Per well, two million PBMCs were cultured in the presence of 9 to 10 IU/ml IL-2 and 8 to 10 ug/ml peptide pools. Germline CDR1 reads MNHNS; CDR2 reads SASEGT. Trimming took 7 bases from V and 1 from J, leaving 5 bases between them. The CDR3 covers 13 residues. The clonotype comes from a human donor who had recovered from COVID-19. The sequenced sample was CD4+ T cells from blood, cultured in vitro, obtained after SARS-CoV-2 vaccination. The chain recombines TRBV6-1 with TRBJ2-6; no reliable D call. The CDR3 region is CASKESGANVLTF. CDR3 DNA sequence: TGTGCCAGCAAGGAGTCTGGGGCCAACGTCCTGACTTTC.